These T cell receptor beta chains were read from a single sample in a study of identical twins. One entry per CDR3 protein results from TCRdb running MiXCR on the 5' RACE reads. Here the sample spans about 920,000 distinct CDR3 sequences, about 12% being singletons. This sample was also put to use in a study of yellow fever vaccine responses in identical twins.

The sequencing input was PBMCs. The source of these receptors is a young woman in good health. The CDR3 runs from the conserved cysteine through the conserved F or W. A D gene is named only where the DNA matches it firmly. Some rows have no size entry. The others give once, few or many, or a class for an expanded clone.

D: -
V: TRBV6-1
size: few
J: TRBJ2-1
DNA: TGTGCCAGCAGTGAACTCAGGCGGGATGAGCAGTTCTTC
CDR3: CASSELRRDEQFF

D: -
V: TRBV5-1
size: many
J: TRBJ1-2
DNA: TGCGCCAGCAGCATGGGACCCAGCTATGGCTACACCTTC
CDR3: CASSMGPSYGYTF

D: TRBD2
V: TRBV7-8
size: -
J: TRBJ2-3
DNA: TGTGCCAGCAGCGAACGGGAGGGCTTCACAGATACGCAGTATTTT
CDR3: CASSEREGFTDTQYF

D: -
V: TRBV7-2
size: -
J: TRBJ2-7
DNA: TGTGCCAGCAGCGTAGAACCGAGCTACGAGCAGTACTTC
CDR3: CASSVEPSYEQYF

D: -
V: TRBV11-1
size: few
J: TRBJ1-1
DNA: TGTGCCAGCAACTTGGACGGGAAGAACACTGAAGCTTTCTTT
CDR3: CASNLDGKNTEAFF

D: TRBD2
V: TRBV28
size: many
J: TRBJ2-1
DNA: TGTGCCAGCAGTTTAGGACTAGCGGGACGGAATGAGCAGTTCTTC
CDR3: CASSLGLAGRNEQFF

D: -
V: TRBV5-1
size: many
J: TRBJ2-5
DNA: TGCGCCAGCAGCTTGGCCGAATACCCCCAAGAGACCCAGTACTTC
CDR3: CASSLAEYPQETQYF

D: TRBD2
V: TRBV6-1
size: -
J: TRBJ2-1
DNA: TGTGCCAGCAGTGATCTAGCGGGAGGCACCGGGAGTAAGTTCTTC
CDR3: CASSDLAGGTGSKFF

D: TRBD2
V: TRBV14
size: many
J: TRBJ2-3
DNA: TGTGCCAGCAGCCAACTAGTGGGACTAGCGGGGACAGATACGCAGTATTTT
CDR3: CASSQLVGLAGTDTQYF

D: -
V: TRBV10-3
size: few
J: TRBJ2-3
DNA: TGTGCCATCGGAGACGGGGGACAGACTAGCACAGATACGCAGTATTTT
CDR3: CAIGDGGQTSTDTQYF

D: -
V: TRBV20-1
size: few
J: TRBJ1-1
DNA: TGCAGTGCTAGGGACGGTTTCTTT
CDR3: CSARDGFF

D: -
V: TRBV10-3
size: few
J: TRBJ2-1
DNA: TGTGCCATCAGTTCGTCTACCGGCTACAATGAGCAGTTCTTC
CDR3: CAISSSTGYNEQFF

D: -
V: TRBV9
size: -
J: TRBJ2-1
DNA: TGTGCCAGCAGCGTAGTGGGCCGGCCTCTCAACAATGAGCAGTTCTTC
CDR3: CASSVVGRPLNNEQFF

D: TRBD1
V: TRBV9
size: many
J: TRBJ2-1
DNA: TGTGCCAGCAGTCCTCCGGGACAGGGTATAGATGAGCAGTTCTTC
CDR3: CASSPPGQGIDEQFF

D: TRBD1
V: TRBV6-1
size: few
J: TRBJ2-1
DNA: TGTGCCGGGTCTGGGACAGAATACAATGAGCAGTTCTTC
CDR3: CAGSGTEYNEQFF

D: -
V: TRBV6-1
size: -
J: TRBJ1-1
DNA: TGTGCCAGCAGTGAATCACTGGACGGTAACACTGAAGCTTTCTTT
CDR3: CASSESLDGNTEAFF

D: TRBD1
V: TRBV12-3/TRBV12-4
size: few
J: TRBJ2-1
DNA: TGTGCCAGCAGTTCCGGACAGGCTGTCCTGAATGAGCAGTTCTTC
CDR3: CASSSGQAVLNEQFF

D: -
V: TRBV11-1
size: many
J: TRBJ1-1
DNA: TGTGCCAGCAGTGTAAGGACGGAAGCTTTCTTT
CDR3: CASSVRTEAFF

D: TRBD1
V: TRBV3-1
size: few
J: TRBJ2-5
DNA: TGTGCCAGCAGCCAAGGGGGACAGGGGTTGGAGACCCAGTACTTC
CDR3: CASSQGGQGLETQYF

D: -
V: TRBV12-3/TRBV12-4
size: many
J: TRBJ2-7
DNA: TGTGCCAGCAGTTTTAACTCCTACGAGCAGTACTTC
CDR3: CASSFNSYEQYF

D: TRBD1
V: TRBV10-3
size: -
J: TRBJ2-3
DNA: TGTGCCATCAGTGATGAAGAGGGCAGGGGGTACACAGATACGCAGTATTTT
CDR3: CAISDEEGRGYTDTQYF

D: TRBD2
V: TRBV24-1
size: few
J: TRBJ2-7
DNA: TGTGCCACCAGTGACCCCGGGACTAGCAACGAGCAGTACTTC
CDR3: CATSDPGTSNEQYF

D: -
V: TRBV7-8
size: many
J: TRBJ2-7
DNA: TGTGCCAGCAGCCCCGGAGGGGGCGAGTTCTCCTACGAGCAGTACTTC
CDR3: CASSPGGGEFSYEQYF

D: TRBD2
V: TRBV7-9
size: -
J: TRBJ2-3
DNA: TGTGCCACCGGCGGGGGAGTCACTGATACGCAGTATTTT
CDR3: CATGGGVTDTQYF

D: -
V: TRBV4-1
size: -
J: TRBJ1-4
DNA: TGCGCCAGCAGCCAAATCGCACAGGGCGACGGAAAACTGTTTTTT
CDR3: CASSQIAQGDGKLFF

D: TRBD1
V: TRBV12-3/TRBV12-4
size: few
J: TRBJ2-1
DNA: TGTGCCAGCAGCTTTCCGGGACAGGGGATATACAATGAGCAGTTCTTC
CDR3: CASSFPGQGIYNEQFF

D: -
V: TRBV7-9
size: -
J: TRBJ2-2
DNA: TGTGCCAGCACCCCGGGGGCTGTCGGGGAGCTGTTTTTT
CDR3: CASTPGAVGELFF

D: -
V: TRBV18
size: few
J: TRBJ1-1
DNA: TGTGCCAGCTCACCTAGTCCGTTCAGACCGGAAGCTTTCTTT
CDR3: CASSPSPFRPEAFF